There are a few counts of the clone carrying this TCR beta chain. Its antigen is not known. The data stem from a study of T-cell memory formation after mild COVID-19. Study background: The two donors had largely donor-specific TCR clusters.

General observations from the study: Balance between CD4 and CD8 was seen in clones contracting day 15 to 85, and a CD4+ lean was seen in later expanders.

V lost 7 bases, J lost 3 bases, and 9 bases stayed unmatched. The CDR3 extends over 16 amino acids. CDR1 SGHRS and CDR2 YFSETQ come from the germline V gene. 5'RACE, which relied on constant-segment primers, yielded TCR alpha and TCR beta cDNA libraries carrying sample barcodes and UMIs. TCRdb re-analysed the 5' RACE reads in MiXCR, keeping a single row per CDR3 protein. Of fewer than 450,000 distinct CDR3 sequences in the sample, 20% to 25% were seen once. The sample consisted of PBMCs or a T cell subset sorted from them (not recorded which). The TCR was taken from an adult woman who had mild COVID-19 (a few samples of this study predate the infection). Cell type and time point are not known. This chain joins TRBV5-1 and TRBJ2-2; 10 positions match TRBD1. CDR3 sequence reads: CASGQTGTGDTGELFF. The CDR3 DNA follows: TGCGCCAGCGGCCAAACCGGGACAGGGGACACCGGGGAGCTGTTTTTT.